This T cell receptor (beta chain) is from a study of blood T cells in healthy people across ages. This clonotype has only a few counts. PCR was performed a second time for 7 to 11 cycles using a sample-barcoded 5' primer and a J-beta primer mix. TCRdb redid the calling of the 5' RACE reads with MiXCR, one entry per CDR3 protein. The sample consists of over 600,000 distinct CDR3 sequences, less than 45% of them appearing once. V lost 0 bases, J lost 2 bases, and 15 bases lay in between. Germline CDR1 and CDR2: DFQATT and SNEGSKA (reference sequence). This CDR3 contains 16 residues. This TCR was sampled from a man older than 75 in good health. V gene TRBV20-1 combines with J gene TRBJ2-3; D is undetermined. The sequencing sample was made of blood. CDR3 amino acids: CSARDHGGVTTDTQYF. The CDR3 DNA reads TGCAGTGCTAGAGATCACGGCGGAGTCACCACAGATACGCAGTATTTT.